This is a list of T cell receptor beta chains from one sample in a study of cytomegalovirus exposure and HLA in healthy donors. The protocol was immunoSEQ multiplex PCR, while the TCRdb copy is restricted to in-frame clones and leaves out a portion. The table lists over 150,000 clones, under 85% of them singletons. Sequences were obtained from PBMCs. These receptors originate from a woman younger than 30 in good health and CMV-seronegative. CDR3s leave out the opening cysteine and the closing phenylalanine or tryptophan.

>TRBV9|TRBJ2-3
ASSASARLSHTQY
>TRBV7-2|TRBJ2-7
ASSFPGQGVYEQY
>TRBV5-8|TRBJ2-3
ASSYGQLTDTQY
>TRBV28|TRBJ2-4
ASRTNHRGWTY
>TRBV7-9|TRBJ2-2
SSSSGTGELF
>TRBV29-1|TRBJ2-3
SVEEGSPDTQY
>TRBV7-3|TRBJ2-1
ASSPAGGPNNEQF
>TRBV28|TRBJ1-5
ASRLWGDTQH
>TRBV7-3|TRBJ2-2
ATRDRNTGELF
>TRBV10-3|TRBJ2-1
AISESYSGGHYNEQF
>TRBV6-5|TRBJ1-2
ASSFSEGANNYGYT
>TRBV7-6|TRBJ2-7
ASSPDRGYEQY
>TRBV10-1|TRBJ2-1
ASQRTSGSNEQF
>TRBV30|TRBJ1-1
AGTWASFEAF
>TRBV5-1|TRBJ2-1
ASSLSNEQF
>TRBV5-1|TRBJ2-1
ASSRDTTYNEQF
>TRBV19|TRBJ1-2
ASKGGELKWHGYT
>TRBV9|TRBJ2-3
ASSSVRFGDTQY
>TRBV13|TRBJ2-7
ASSSKTSGSYEQY
>TRBV19|TRBJ2-7
ASTSTGSYGQY
>TRBV28|TRBJ1-2
ASSLTGTGVVGYT
>TRBV5-8|TRBJ2-7
ASSLAQGTPFEQY
>TRBV10-3|TRBJ1-1
AISGGNRGSTEAF
>TRBV28|TRBJ1-3
ASSLSRAGNTIY
>TRBV27|TRBJ2-1
ASSLGGETYNEQF
>TRBV5-6|TRBJ2-5
ASSLVGTGVRETQY
>TRBV7-3|TRBJ2-3
ASSSSRGTGADTQY
>TRBV7-9|TRBJ1-2
ASSQGQGNYGYT
>TRBV7-2|TRBJ1-6
ASSTTPTGSPLH
>TRBV28|TRBJ1-2
ASSLVEPTGGFGYT
>TRBV2|TRBJ2-5
ASSATGTQETQY
>TRBV7-8|TRBJ1-5
ASSRDRGSNQPQH
>TRBV29-1|TRBJ1-2
SGQTGAIYT
>TRBV20-1|TRBJ1-2
SARQNYGYT
>TRBV2|TRBJ2-7
ASRTGTGGFDEQY
>TRBV5-5|TRBJ2-1
ASSLPTGAGEQF
>TRBV30|TRBJ1-4
AWTPQYREYEKLF
>TRBV19|TRBJ1-1
ASSLLFGQGTSQAF
>TRBV7-6|TRBJ2-7
ASSLGQNYEQY
>TRBV28|TRBJ2-2
ASTNSPTGVWITGELF
>TRBV27|TRBJ1-2
ASSPGQGAGYT
>TRBV6-6|TRBJ1-2
ASSTRWERINYGYT
>TRBV18|TRBJ2-7
ASSLNTGTGGLHEQY
>TRBV7-9|TRBJ1-2
ASSSAGRVLHGYT
>TRBV4-3|TRBJ1-2
ASSQVVQGPVYGYT
>TRBV27|TRBJ1-2
ASSLSKQGGYGYT
>TRBV25-1|TRBJ1-1
ASSGGAWTEAF
>TRBV19|TRBJ2-1
ASSNSLAGGPVEQF
>TRBV6-6|TRBJ1-4
ASSYGTEKLF
>TRBV4-2|TRBJ2-7
ASRLDGRAKYEQY
>TRBV21-1|TRBJ1-2
ASSSLAGAVRT
>TRBV10-3|TRBJ1-1
AISDTGTDNTEAF
>TRBV9|TRBJ1-3
ASSLSEITGNTIY
>TRBV7-9|TRBJ2-1
ASSPTGGRPF
>TRBV10-2|TRBJ1-1
ASRGGGTEAF